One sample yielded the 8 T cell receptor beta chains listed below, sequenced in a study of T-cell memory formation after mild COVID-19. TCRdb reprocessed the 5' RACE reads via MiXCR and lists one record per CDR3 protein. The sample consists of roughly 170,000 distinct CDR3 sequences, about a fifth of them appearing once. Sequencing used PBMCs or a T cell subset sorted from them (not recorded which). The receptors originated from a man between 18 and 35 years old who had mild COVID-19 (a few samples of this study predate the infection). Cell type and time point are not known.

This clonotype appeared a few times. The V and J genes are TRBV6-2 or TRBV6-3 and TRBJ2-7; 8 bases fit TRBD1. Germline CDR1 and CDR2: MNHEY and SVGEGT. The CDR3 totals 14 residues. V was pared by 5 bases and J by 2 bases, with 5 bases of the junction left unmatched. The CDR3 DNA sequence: TGTGCCAGCAGTACACCGGGACAGGCCTACGAGCAGTACGTC. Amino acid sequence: CASSTPGQAYEQYV.

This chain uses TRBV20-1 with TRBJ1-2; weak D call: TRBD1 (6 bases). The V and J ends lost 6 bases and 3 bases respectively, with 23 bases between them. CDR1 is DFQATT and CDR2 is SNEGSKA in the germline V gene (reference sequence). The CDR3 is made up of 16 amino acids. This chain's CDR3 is CSAPGVGTQVDYGYTF. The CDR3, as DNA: TGCAGTGCCCCAGGGGTTGGAACCCAAGTGGACTATGGCTACACCTTC.

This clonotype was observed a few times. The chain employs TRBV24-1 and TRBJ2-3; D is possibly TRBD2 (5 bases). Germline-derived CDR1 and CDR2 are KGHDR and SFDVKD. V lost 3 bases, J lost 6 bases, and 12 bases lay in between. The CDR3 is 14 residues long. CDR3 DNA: TGTGCCACCAGTGATACCCCGGGCGGGGATACGCAGTATTTT. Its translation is CATSDTPGGDTQYF.

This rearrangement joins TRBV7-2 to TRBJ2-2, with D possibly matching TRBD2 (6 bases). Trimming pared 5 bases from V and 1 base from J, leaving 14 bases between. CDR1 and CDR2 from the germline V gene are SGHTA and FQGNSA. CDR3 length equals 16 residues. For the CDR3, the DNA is TGTGCCAGCAGCCCCCCCCCCGGGGGGAACACCGGGGAGCTGTTTTTT. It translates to CASSPPPGGNTGELFF.

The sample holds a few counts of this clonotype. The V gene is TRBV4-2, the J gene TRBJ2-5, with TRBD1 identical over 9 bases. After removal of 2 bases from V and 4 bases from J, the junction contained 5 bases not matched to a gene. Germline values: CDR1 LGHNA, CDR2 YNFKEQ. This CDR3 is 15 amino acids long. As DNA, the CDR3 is TGTGCCAGCAGCCAACCGGGACAGGGCACAGAGACCCAGTACTTC. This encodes CASSQPGQGTETQYF.

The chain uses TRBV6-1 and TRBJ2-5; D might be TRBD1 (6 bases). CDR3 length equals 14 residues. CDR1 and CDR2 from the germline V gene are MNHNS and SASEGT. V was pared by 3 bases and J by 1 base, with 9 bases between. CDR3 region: CASSDLRGQETQYF. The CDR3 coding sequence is TGTGCCAGCAGTGACCTCAGGGGCCAAGAGACCCAGTACTTC.

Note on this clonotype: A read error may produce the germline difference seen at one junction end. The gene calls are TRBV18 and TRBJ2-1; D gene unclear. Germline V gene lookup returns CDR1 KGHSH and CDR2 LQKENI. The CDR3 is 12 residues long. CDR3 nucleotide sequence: TGTGCCCGCTCACCTGCCTACAATGAGCAGTTCTTC. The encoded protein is CARSPAYNEQFF.

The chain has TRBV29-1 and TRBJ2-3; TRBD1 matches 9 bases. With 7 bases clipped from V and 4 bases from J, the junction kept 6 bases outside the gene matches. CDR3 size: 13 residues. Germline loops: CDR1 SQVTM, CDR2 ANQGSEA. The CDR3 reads CSATGGIADTQYF. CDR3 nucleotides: TGCAGCGCTACAGGGGGCATAGCAGATACGCAGTATTTT.